One and the same sample provided the 24 T cell receptor beta chains below, sequenced in a study of blood T cell repertoires in COVID-19. The data were produced by immunoSEQ multiplex PCR, yet TCRdb's version contains in-frame clones alone and is incomplete. In the table there are around 480,000 clones, around 89% of which are singletons. The sample was peripheral blood. These TCRs come from a woman between 50 and 59 years old with COVID-19, enrolled during active disease.

The chain carries TRBV6-6 and TRBJ1-6; weak D call: TRBD1 (6 bases). Per germline, CDR1 MNHNY and CDR2 SVGAGI (reference sequence). This CDR3 region has 14 residues. With 2 bases removed from V and 8 bases from J, the gap between germline ends came to 10 bases. The CDR3 nucleotides are TGTGCCAGCAGTTACACAGGGAGTGATTCACCCCTCCACTTT. It is translated as CASSYTGSDSPLHF.

The rearrangement links TRBV7-2 to TRBJ1-3; D call uncertain. The CDR3 sequence is 16 residues long. Germline CDR1 is SGHTA and CDR2 is FQGNSA. V lost 3 bases and J 0 bases, leaving 12 bases between the germline ends. The CDR3 region is CASSLNRPSSGNTIYF. CDR3 nucleotide sequence: TGTGCCAGCAGCTTGAACAGACCGAGCTCTGGAAACACCATATATTTT.

This clone came up a few times. The J gene is TRBJ1-1, the V gene TRBV12-5; D possibly corresponds to TRBD1 (5 bases). The CDR3 is 13 amino acids. Trimming shortened V by 1 base and J by 8 bases, and 11 bases separated the two germline ends. From germline, CDR1 is LGHNT and CDR2 FRNRAP. CDR3 sequence: CASGLGGRLEAFF. The CDR3 region has the DNA TGTGCTAGTGGTTTGGGGGGCAGGCTAGAAGCTTTCTTT.

This clone was detected once. The J gene is TRBJ1-2, the V gene TRBV2, with 9 bases aligning to TRBD1. Trimming took 4 bases from V and 4 from J; bases not matched to a gene: 4. The CDR3 is 14 residues long. Germline-derived CDR1 and CDR2 are SNHLY and FYNNEI. The DNA of the CDR3 is TGTGCCAGCAGTGGGGGACAGGGCCCCTATGGCTACACCTTC. Encoded protein: CASSGGQGPYGYTF.

About this clone: Given the absence of the conserved phenylalanine or tryptophan at the CDR3 end, a read error is likely. The DNA is left out, because the CDR3 cannot be placed on it with certainty; the CDR3 is given as TCRdb lists it. The rearrangement uses TRBV3-1 (or the pseudogene TRBV3-2) and TRBJ1-4; TRBD1 is taken as the D call from the table, unchecked against the DNA. Germline V CDR1 and CDR2: LGHDT, YNNKEL (reference sequence). Termini included, the CDR3 measures 15 amino acids. CDR3 region: CASSPGTAADLGLKL.

The genes are TRBV7-9 and TRBJ1-4, with D maybe TRBD1 (5 bases). The CDR3 length is 15 residues. Germline values: CDR1 SEHNR, CDR2 FQNEAQ (reference sequence). V was cut by 3 bases and J by 6 bases, with 14 bases left in between. CDR3 nucleotides: TGTGCCAGCAGCTTTTGGAGCAGGGAGGATGAAAAACTGTTTTTT. It specifies CASSFWSREDEKLFF.

This chain joins TRBV5-6 and TRBJ2-2, with D maybe TRBD2 (6 bases). V lost 4 bases to trimming and J lost 0 bases, with 13 bases between them. The CDR3 runs to 16 residues. Germline CDR1 and CDR2: SGHDT and YYEEEE. CDR3 nucleotides: TGTGCCAGCAGCGGAGTGGAGGGATCGAACACCGGGGAGCTGTTTTTT. Translated, it gives CASSGVEGSNTGELFF.

This sequence joins TRBV19 and TRBJ1-5, with 7 nucleotides matching TRBD1. The CDR3 has 15 residues. Looked up from germline, CDR1 is LNHDA and CDR2 is SQIVND (reference sequence). The trim removed 4 bases at V and 4 bases at J, leaving 7 bases unmatched. In DNA, the CDR3 is TGTGCCAGTAGTAAGTCCAGGGGGACAAATCAGCCCCAGCATTTT. This translates into CASSKSRGTNQPQHF.

This clone was seen only once. The chain employs TRBV2 and TRBJ2-1, with a tentative D call TRBD1 (6 bases). The CDR3 contains 14 residues. Trimming cost V 6 bases and J 4 bases, with 13 bases left between them. Germline V lookup: CDR1 SNHLY, CDR2 FYNNEI. The DNA for the CDR3 is TGTGCCAGCAGCGGACCACAGGGATACAATGAGCAGTTCTTC. Protein sequence: CASSGPQGYNEQFF. The full variable domain, its missing parts supplied by reference TRBV2 and TRBJ2-1, is EPEVTQTPSHQVTQMGQEVILRCVPISNHLYFYWYRQILGQKVEFLVSFYNNEISEKSEIFDDQFSVERPDGSNFTLKIRSTKLEDSAMYFCASSGPQGYNEQFFGPGTRLTVL.

This clone was counted once. The chain uses TRBV25-1 and TRBJ1-2; D is unresolved. CDR1 and CDR2 from the germline V gene are MGHDK and SYGVNS. The CDR3 loop spans 14 amino acids. V was shortened by 2 bases and J by 4 bases, with 11 bases between the two germline ends. In DNA form, the CDR3 reads TGTGCCAGCAGTGAACCCTTGGACTTCTATGGCTACACCTTC. Amino acid sequence: CASSEPLDFYGYTF.

The genes are TRBV7-2 and TRBJ2-1, with D unresolved. The CDR3 has 15 amino acids. V lost 1 base to trimming and J lost 0 bases, with 7 bases between them. Per the germline V gene, CDR1 is SGHTA and CDR2 is FQGNSA. CDR3 sequence reads: CASSLDGSSYNEQFF. The CDR3, as DNA: TGTGCCAGCAGCTTAGACGGTAGCTCCTACAATGAGCAGTTCTTC.

A single count supports this clone. The chain employs TRBV5-4 and TRBJ2-1; tentative D call: TRBD1 (6 bases). V was shortened by 7 bases and J by 6 bases, with 14 bases between the two germline ends. Germline assignment: CDR1 SGHNT and CDR2 YYREEE (reference sequence). This CDR3 spans 13 amino acids. The CDR3 reads CASATGSGNEQFF. The CDR3, as DNA: TGTGCCAGCGCGACAGGTTCGGGCAATGAGCAGTTCTTC.

The chain combines TRBV2 with TRBJ2-7; no clear D. The V gene lost 5 bases and the J gene lost 12 bases, with 14 bases spanning the gap. CDR1 SNHLY and CDR2 FYNNEI come from the germline V gene. The CDR3 spans 11 residues. In nucleotides, the CDR3 is TGTGCCAGCAGTTCCGGGTCGACTGGGTACTTC. It codes for CASSSGSTGYF.

This rearrangement joins TRBV19 to TRBJ1-1; D is possibly TRBD1 (5 bases). V lost 7 bases and J 3 bases, leaving 24 bases between the germline ends. Per the germline V gene, CDR1 is LNHDA and CDR2 is SQIVND (reference sequence). The CDR3 extends over 17 amino acids. The CDR3 is CASTPRRGSGHYTEAFF. The CDR3, as DNA: TGTGCCAGTACCCCCAGGAGGGGAAGCGGACACTACACTGAAGCTTTCTTT.

The chain is built from TRBV27 and TRBJ2-7; 7 positions match TRBD2. Germline CDR1 reads MNHEY; CDR2 reads SMNVEV (reference sequence). With V trimmed by 2 bases and J by 3 bases, 1 base remained unmatched. The CDR3 has 13 residues. Here the CDR3 reads CASSLRDYYEQYF. DNA for the CDR3: TGTGCCAGCAGTTTACGGGACTACTACGAGCAGTACTTC.

This clone was found many times. V usage is TRBV30 and J usage is TRBJ1-4; D unresolved. The CDR3 contains 15 residues. V was clipped by 2 bases and J by 7 bases, with 17 bases between them. The germline gives CDR1 GTSNPN, CDR2 SVGIG (reference sequence). CDR3 nucleotides: TGTGCCTGGAGTTCTTCGAATAGCGTGGGTGAAAAACTGTTTTTT. Translating it yields CAWSSSNSVGEKLFF.

The V and J genes are TRBV10-2 and TRBJ1-5; the match to TRBD1 covers 7 bases. The CDR3 is 15 residues long. Trimming cost V 4 bases and J 1 base; bases outside gene matches: 4. Germline CDR1 WSHSY, CDR2 SAAADI. The CDR3, as DNA: TGCGCCAGCAGTGCGCAGGGGGGAAGCAATCAGCCCCAGCATTTT. Translating it yields CASSAQGGSNQPQHF.

The chain employs TRBV30 and TRBJ2-7; 8 bases are a match to TRBD1. This CDR3 is 13 amino acids long. V gave up 7 bases and J gave up 0 bases; unmatched junction bases: 5. The germline CDR1 and CDR2 sequences are GTSNPN and SVGIG (reference sequence). CDR3 DNA: TGTGCCTTCAGCAGGGGGCGCTCCTACGAGCAGTACTTC. Residues: CAFSRGRSYEQYF.

This chain joins TRBV10-3 and TRBJ1-4, with 9 bases lining up with TRBD1. This CDR3 has 14 amino acids. The ends lost 5 bases at V and 7 bases at J; junction bases unmatched: 5. In germline, CDR1 is ENHRY, CDR2 SYGVKD. CDR3 sequence (DNA): TGTGCCATCAGTCCACAGGGGGCGCGTGAAAAACTGTTTTTT. Translated: CAISPQGAREKLFF.

The chain uses TRBV30 and TRBJ1-1; TRBD1 is a possible D gene (6 bases). The CDR3 contains 12 residues. V lost 2 bases, J lost 4 bases, and 8 bases lay in between. CDR1 is GTSNPN and CDR2 is SVGIG in the germline V gene (reference sequence). Here the CDR3 reads CAWSRQVTEAFF. CDR3 DNA sequence: TGTGCCTGGAGTCGACAGGTCACTGAAGCTTTCTTT.

V is TRBV28 and J is TRBJ1-5; TRBD1 matches at 12 bases. The CDR3 is made up of 15 amino acids. Germline V CDR1 and CDR2: MDHEN, SYDVKM. V lost 4 bases to trimming and J lost 7 bases; unmatched junction nucleotides: 5. The CDR3 nucleotides read TGTGCCAGCAGTTCGGGACAGGGGGCCGGGCAGCCCCAGCATTTT. Amino acids: CASSSGQGAGQPQHF. Using reference TRBV28 and TRBJ1-5 for the parts outside the CDR3, the full variable domain is DVKVTQSSRYLVKRTGEKVFLECVQDMDHENMFWYRQDPGLGLRLIYFSYDVKMKEKGDIPEGYSVSREKKERFSLILESASTNQTSMYLCASSSGQGAGQPQHFGDGTRLSIL.

The J gene is TRBJ2-1, the V gene TRBV2, with a tentative D call TRBD1 (6 bases). CDR3 size: 15 residues. V lost 6 bases and J lost 1, with 13 bases in between. CDR1 and CDR2 from the germline V gene are SNHLY and FYNNEI. The CDR3 spells CASRGTLGSYNEQFF. CDR3 bases: TGTGCCAGCAGAGGGACACTAGGATCCTACAATGAGCAGTTCTTC.

The chain is built from TRBV7-9 and TRBJ1-1; possible D gene TRBD1, 5 bases. The CDR3 totals 12 residues. V lost 5 bases and J 11 bases, leaving 15 bases between the germline ends. Germline V gene lookup returns CDR1 SEHNR and CDR2 FQNEAQ (reference sequence). Written as DNA, the CDR3 is TGTGCCAGCAGCCCCAGGGTGGGGAACGCTTTCTTT. Its protein is CASSPRVGNAFF.

The chain joins TRBV7-2 to TRBJ2-1, with D possibly matching TRBD2 (5 bases). CDR3 length: 15 residues. V shed 9 bases and J shed 4 bases, with 19 bases lying between them. Germline V gene data show CDR1 as SGHTA and CDR2 as FQGNSA. CDR3 residues: CASRRAGGRYNEQFF. The CDR3 DNA reads as TGTGCCAGTCGAAGGGCGGGCGGGCGATACAATGAGCAGTTCTTC.